This entry describes one T cell receptor (beta chain). These data belong to a study of CD8 T cells in ankylosing spondylitis. TCRdb passed the 5' RACE reads through MiXCR, listing each CDR3 protein once. The sample carries roughly 200,000 distinct CDR3 sequences, more than 25% recorded once. Germline V lookup: CDR1 DFQATT, CDR2 SNEGSKA (reference sequence). Trimming shortened V by 3 bases and J by 4 bases, and 19 bases separated the two germline ends. The CDR3 length is 16 residues. This sequence joins TRBV20-1 and TRBJ2-1; possibly TRBD1 for D (6 bases). Material for sequencing was blood, either unsorted or a sorted T cell fraction (not recorded which). The TCR sequence derives from a male donor with ankylosing spondylitis or in good health (not recorded which). CDR3 nucleotides: TGCAGTGCTAGGCTGTTCAGGGGACAAAAGTACAATGAGCAGTTCTTC. This encodes CSARLFRGQKYNEQFF.